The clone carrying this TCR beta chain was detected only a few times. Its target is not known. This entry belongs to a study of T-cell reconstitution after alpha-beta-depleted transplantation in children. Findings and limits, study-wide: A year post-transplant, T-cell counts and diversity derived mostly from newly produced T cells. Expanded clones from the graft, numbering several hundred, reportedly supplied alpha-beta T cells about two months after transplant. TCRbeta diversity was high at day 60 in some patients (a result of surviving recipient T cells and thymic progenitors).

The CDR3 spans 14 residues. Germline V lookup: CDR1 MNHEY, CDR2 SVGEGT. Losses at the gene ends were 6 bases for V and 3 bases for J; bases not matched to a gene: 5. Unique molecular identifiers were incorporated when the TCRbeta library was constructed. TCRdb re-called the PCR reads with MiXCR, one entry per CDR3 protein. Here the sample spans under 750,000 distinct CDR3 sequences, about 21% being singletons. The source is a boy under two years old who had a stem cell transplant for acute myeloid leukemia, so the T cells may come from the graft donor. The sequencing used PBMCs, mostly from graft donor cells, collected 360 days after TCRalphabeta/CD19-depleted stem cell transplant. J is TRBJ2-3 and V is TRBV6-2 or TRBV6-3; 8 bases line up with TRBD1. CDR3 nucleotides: TGTGCCAGCAGACGGACAGGGCGTACAGATACGCAGTATTTT. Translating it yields CASRRTGRTDTQYF.